This entry is about one TCR beta chain. Germline CDR1 reads DFQATT; CDR2 reads SNEGSKA (reference sequence). CDR3 size: 16 residues. V was pared by 3 bases and J by 5 bases, with 22 bases between. The repertoire was sequenced with immunoSEQ multiplex PCR; TCRdb's copy has only in-frame clones and lacks some. The sample carries almost 200,000 clones, more than 70% recorded once. This sample stems from a study of blood T cell repertoires in COVID-19. This TCR was sampled from a woman younger than 30 who had recovered from COVID-19. V gene TRBV20-1 combines with J gene TRBJ1-2; a weak D match, TRBD1 (5 bases). The sample consisted of PBMCs or T cells enriched from blood (not recorded which). CDR3 bases: TGCAGTGCTAGTCCCAATTCCGGGGGTACCACTTATGGCTACACCTTC. This gives the protein CSASPNSGGTTYGYTF.